The entry below describes one T cell receptor (beta chain). The antigen is not known. Each TRB cDNA library was prepared by 5' RACE (with UMI labels). TCRdb derives one entry per CDR3 protein from the 5' RACE reads, leaving out DNA. The repertoire table contains over 35,000 distinct CDR3 sequences. These data are taken from a study of CXCR3-negative and CXCR3-positive naive CD8 T cells. Findings and limits, study-wide: Cryopreservation partially decreased CXCR3 expression, and most assays used fresh PBMCs. CXCR3-negative naive cells had less hydrophobic TRB CDR3s than did CXCR3-positive naive cells.

The CDR3 has 12 residues. This sequence joins TRBV12-3 or TRBV12-4 and TRBJ2-1; TCRdb selects TRBD2, and the lack of DNA leaves this call unchecked. Source material: naive CXCR3- CD8+ T cells from blood. The subset: CD45RO-CCR7+CD27+CD95- naive CD8+ T cells lacking CXCR3 (TNR3-). The receptor comes from a human donor in good health. Some clones in this sample may be carry-over from other donors' samples. The CDR3: CASGGLRNEQFF.